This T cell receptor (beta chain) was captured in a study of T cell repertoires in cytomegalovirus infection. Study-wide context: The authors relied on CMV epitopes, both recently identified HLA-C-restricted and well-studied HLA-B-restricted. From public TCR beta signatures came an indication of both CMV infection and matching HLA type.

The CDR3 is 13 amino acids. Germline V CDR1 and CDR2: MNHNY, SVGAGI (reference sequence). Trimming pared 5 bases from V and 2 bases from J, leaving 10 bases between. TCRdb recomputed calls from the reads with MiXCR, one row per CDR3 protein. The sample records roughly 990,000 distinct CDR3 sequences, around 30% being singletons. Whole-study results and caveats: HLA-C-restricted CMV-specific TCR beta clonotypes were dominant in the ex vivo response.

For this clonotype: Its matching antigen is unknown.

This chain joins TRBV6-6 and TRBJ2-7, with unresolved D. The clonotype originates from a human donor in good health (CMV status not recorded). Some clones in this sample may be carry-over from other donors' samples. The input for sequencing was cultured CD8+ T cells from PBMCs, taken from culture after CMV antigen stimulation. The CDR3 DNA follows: TGTGCCAGCAGTGACTTTCCAGCCTACGAGCAGTACGTC. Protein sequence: CASSDFPAYEQYV.